Reported below is one T cell receptor beta chain. The sample belongs to a study of shared clonotypes between healthy human individuals. The protocol was immunoSEQ multiplex PCR, while the TCRdb copy is restricted to in-frame clones and leaves out a portion. This table has under 700,000 clones, around 96% appearing once. Germline CDR1 reads SEHNR; CDR2 reads FQNEAQ (reference sequence). Deletions cut 1 base from V and 4 bases from J, with 13 bases between. This CDR3 contains 15 residues. Terminally differentiated effector memory CD45RA+ cells were excluded by CCR7 positive selection of CD45RO-negative cells.

Sample: naive CD8+ T cells sorted from blood. This chain links TRBV7-9 with TRBJ1-2; the D gene is possibly TRBD1 (5 bases). The TCR comes from a woman under 40 in good health. CDR3 bases: TGTGCCAGCAGCTTAGGTCCAGGGTTGGGCTATGGCTACACCTTC. This codes for CASSLGPGLGYGYTF. Using reference TRBV7-9 and TRBJ1-2 for the parts outside the CDR3, the full variable domain is DTGVSQNPRHKITKRGQNVTFRCDPISEHNRLYWYRQTLGQGPEFLTYFQNEAQLEKSRLLSDRFSAERPKGSFSTLEIQRTEQGDSAMYLCASSLGPGLGYGYTFGSGTRLTVV.